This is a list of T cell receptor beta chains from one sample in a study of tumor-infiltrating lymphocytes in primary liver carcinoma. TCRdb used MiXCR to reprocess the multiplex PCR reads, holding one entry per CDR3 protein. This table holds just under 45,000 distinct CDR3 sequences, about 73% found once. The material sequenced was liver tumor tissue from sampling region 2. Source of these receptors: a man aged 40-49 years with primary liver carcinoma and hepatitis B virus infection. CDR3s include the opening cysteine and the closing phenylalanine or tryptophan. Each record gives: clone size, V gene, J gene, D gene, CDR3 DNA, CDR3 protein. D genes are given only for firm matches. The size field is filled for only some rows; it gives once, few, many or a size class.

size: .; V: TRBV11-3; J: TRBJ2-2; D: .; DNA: TGTGCCAGCTTAGACTTCACCGGGGAGCTGTTTTTT; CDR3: CASLDFTGELFF
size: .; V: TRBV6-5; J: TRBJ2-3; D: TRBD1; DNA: TGTGCCAACAGAATCCCAAAGACAGGGTTAGATACGCAGTATTTT; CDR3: CANRIPKTGLDTQYF
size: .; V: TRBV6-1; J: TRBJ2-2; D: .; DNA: TGTGCCAGCAACCCCCGAGGGATAATAGAGGAGCTGTTGTTT; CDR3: CASNPRGIIEELLF
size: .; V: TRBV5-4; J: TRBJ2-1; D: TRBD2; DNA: TGCGCCAGCGCCATGGCGAGCGGGAGGGGTTACAATGAGCCGTTCTTC; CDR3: CASAMASGRGYNEPFF
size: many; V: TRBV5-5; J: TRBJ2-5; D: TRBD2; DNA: TGTGCCAGCAGCGTTAGCGGGAGGCCACCCCTTTCCGAGACCCAGTACTTC; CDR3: CASSVSGRPPLSETQYF
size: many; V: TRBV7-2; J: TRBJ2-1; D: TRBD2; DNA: TGTGCCAGCAGCCGGAGGGAGGGGAGCGGAGGCTACAATGAGCAGTTCTTC; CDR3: CASSRREGSGGYNEQFF
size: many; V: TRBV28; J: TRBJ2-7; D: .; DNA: TGTGCCAGCAGTTTCGGGGTCTATACAATAGCCGAGCAGTACTTC; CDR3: CASSFGVYTIAEQYF
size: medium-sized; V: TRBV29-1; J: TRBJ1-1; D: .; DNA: TGCAGCGTTAACGAAGGCGGTGAGACTGAAGCTTTCTTT; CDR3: CSVNEGGETEAFF
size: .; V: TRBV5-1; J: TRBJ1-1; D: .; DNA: TGCGCCAGCAGCGACAGGCCGGGGTGGAACACTGAAGCTCTCTTC; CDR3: CASSDRPGWNTEALF
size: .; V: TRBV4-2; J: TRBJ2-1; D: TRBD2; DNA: TGTGTCAGCAGTACGGCGGGAGGGCCAAGCAATGAGCAGTTCTTC; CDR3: CVSSTAGGPSNEQFF
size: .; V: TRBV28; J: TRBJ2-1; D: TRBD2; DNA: TGTGCCAACAGTTTTGCTGGACTAGCGGGATTGAGCTCCTACAATGAGCAGTTCTTC; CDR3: CANSFAGLAGLSSYNEQFF
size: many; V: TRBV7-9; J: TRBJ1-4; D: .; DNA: TGTGCCAGCAGCTTAGCTGGCCAGAATGAAAAACTGTTTTTT; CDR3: CASSLAGQNEKLFF
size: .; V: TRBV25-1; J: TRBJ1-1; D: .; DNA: TGTGCCAGCATTGGGGTGGGAGACTTTGAAGCTTTCTTT; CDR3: CASIGVGDFEAFF
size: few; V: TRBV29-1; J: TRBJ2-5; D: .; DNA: TGCAGCGCTGAAGCGGACAAGAGGCGAGCAGAGACCCAGTACTTC; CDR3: CSAEADKRRAETQYF
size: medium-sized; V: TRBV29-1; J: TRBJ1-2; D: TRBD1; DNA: TGCAGCGTTGAAAAAAGTCAGGGGGACAGGGACTATGGCTACACCTTC; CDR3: CSVEKSQGDRDYGYTF
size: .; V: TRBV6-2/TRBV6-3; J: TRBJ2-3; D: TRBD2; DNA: TGTGCCAGCAGTTACACCATAGCGGGAGGCCCAGGGTATTTT; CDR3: CASSYTIAGGPGYF
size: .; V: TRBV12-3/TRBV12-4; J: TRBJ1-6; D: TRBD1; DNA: TGTGCCGGCAGTCTGCAGGGGGCATCCTATAATTCACCTCTCCACTTT; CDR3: CAGSLQGASYNSPLHF
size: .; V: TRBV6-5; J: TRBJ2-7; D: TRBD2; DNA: TGTGCCAGCTGTTATCGTAGCGGGAGCTCCTACAAGCAGTACTTC; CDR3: CASCYRSGSSYKQYF
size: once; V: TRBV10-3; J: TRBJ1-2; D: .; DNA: TGTGCCATCAGTGTCGAGAGGGGAGGGGATGGCCACACCTTT; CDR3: CAISVERGGDGHTF
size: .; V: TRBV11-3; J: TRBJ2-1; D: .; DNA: TGTGCCAGCAGCTTCACCGGTCCCTACAATGAACAGTTCTTC; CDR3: CASSFTGPYNEQFF
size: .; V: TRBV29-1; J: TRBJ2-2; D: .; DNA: TGCAGCGCCAAGGGGAACTGGGAGCTGTCCTTT; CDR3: CSAKGNWELSF
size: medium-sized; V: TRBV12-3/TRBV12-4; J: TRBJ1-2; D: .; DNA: TGTGCCAGCAGTTCCGCGGGACCCTCCTATGGCTACACCTTC; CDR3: CASSSAGPSYGYTF
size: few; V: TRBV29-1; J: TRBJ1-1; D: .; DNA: TGCAGCGTTGAAGTTTGGGGGGCTGGTAACACTGAGGCTTTCTTT; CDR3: CSVEVWGAGNTEAFF
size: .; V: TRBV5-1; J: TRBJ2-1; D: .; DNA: TGCGCCTGCCAGATACCGGGCAATGAGCAGTTCTTC; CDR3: CACQIPGNEQFF
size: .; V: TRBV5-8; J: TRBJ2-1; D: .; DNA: TGTACCAGTAGCCCCTCAGTAATGGGAGGCTATGAGCAGTTCTTC; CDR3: CTSSPSVMGGYEQFF
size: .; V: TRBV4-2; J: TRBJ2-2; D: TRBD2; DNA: TGTGCCAGCAGCCAAGATCAGGCGGGAGGGGGGCCGTTTTTT; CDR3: CASSQDQAGGGPFF
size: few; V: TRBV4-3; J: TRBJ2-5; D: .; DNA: TGCGCCAGCGGCCTAGCATATGAAGAGACCCAGTACTTC; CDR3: CASGLAYEETQYF
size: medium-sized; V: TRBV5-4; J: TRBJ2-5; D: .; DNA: TGTGCCAGCAGCTTGAACGGGGACGGCCAAGAGACCCAGTACTTC; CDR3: CASSLNGDGQETQYF
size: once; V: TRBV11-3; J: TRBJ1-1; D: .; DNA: TGTGCCATTAACACAGGTTTGAACACCGAAGCTTTCTTT; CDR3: CAINTGLNTEAFF
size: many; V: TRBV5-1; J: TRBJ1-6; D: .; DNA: TGCGCCAGCAGCTTGCAGGGCCAGACGAATTCACCCCTCCACTTT; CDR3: CASSLQGQTNSPLHF
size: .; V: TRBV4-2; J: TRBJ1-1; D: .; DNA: TGTGCCGGCAGCCCGGGAATTGAAGCTTCCTTT; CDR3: CAGSPGIEASF
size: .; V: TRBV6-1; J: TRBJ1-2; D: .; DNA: TGCGCCAGCGGTGCCCCCCTATATGGCTACACTTTC; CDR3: CASGAPLYGYTF
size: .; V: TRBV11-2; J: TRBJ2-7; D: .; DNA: TGTGCCAGCAACTCTAACGGGAACTCCTACAAGCAGTACTTC; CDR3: CASNSNGNSYKQYF
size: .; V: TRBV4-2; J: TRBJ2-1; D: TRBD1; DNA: TGTGACAGCAGCCACGCCGGGAGACAGGGGAACAAAGAGCAGTTCTTC; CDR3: CDSSHAGRQGNKEQFF
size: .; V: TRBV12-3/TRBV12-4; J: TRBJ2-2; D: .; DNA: TGTACCAGCAGTTTTCGGACTCTGAGGACCGGGGAGCTGTTTTTT; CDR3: CTSSFRTLRTGELFF
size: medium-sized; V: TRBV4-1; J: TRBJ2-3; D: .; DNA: TGCGCCAGCAGCCAACAAACGGGGATTACGCAGTATTTT; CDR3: CASSQQTGITQYF
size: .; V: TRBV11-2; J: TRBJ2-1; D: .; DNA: TGTCCCAGCAGTTTCGATTACAATGAGCAGTTCTTC; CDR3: CPSSFDYNEQFF
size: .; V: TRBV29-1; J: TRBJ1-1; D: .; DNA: TGCAGCGGTGGGGCATCGAACACTGAAGCTTTCTTT; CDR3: CSGGASNTEAFF
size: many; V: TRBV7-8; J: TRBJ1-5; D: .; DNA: TGTGCCAGCAGTATGACAGCGGGAAATCAGCCCCAGCATTTT; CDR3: CASSMTAGNQPQHF
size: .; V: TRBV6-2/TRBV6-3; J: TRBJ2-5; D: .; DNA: TGTGCCAGCAGTTGGGCGTCCAGGGACATAGAGACCCAGTACTTC; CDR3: CASSWASRDIETQYF